This is a list of T cell receptor beta chains from one sample in a study of cytomegalovirus exposure and HLA in healthy donors. Here immunoSEQ multiplex PCR was the method, and the copy in TCRdb shows in-frame clones only, minus some. The sample holds approximately 110,000 clones, roughly 78% seen once. The sample was PBMCs. The source is a woman between 40 and 50 years old in good health and CMV-seronegative. Each CDR3 is given with its conserved first and last residue. Fields, in order: V gene, CDR3 protein.

TRBV29-1 | CSVEKTRGTDTQYF
TRBV7-2 | CASSANRNTEAFF
TRBV7-7 | CASSRRLEGDTQYF
TRBV5-1 | CASSYLAGTEEEQYF
TRBV7-2 | CASSWGLSQETQYF
TRBV5-4 | CASSFGSPSNYEQYF
TRBV7-2 | CASSLVGGGGSNTEAFF
TRBV6-5 | CASSYSTYRTEAFF
TRBV28 | CASTRDRGMNTEAFF
TRBV27 | CASSLREALGETQYF
TRBV5-6 | CASSLGWTGKEQFF
TRBV28 | CASSPPTENYGYTF
TRBV2 | CASSRTGGGQPQHF
TRBV5-1 | CASSLGGRAYNEQFF
TRBV5-6 | CASSLRSTAYNSPLHF
TRBV7-2 | CASSFGGNNYGYTF
TRBV28 | CASSLGGGVSEETQYF
TRBV6-6 | CASSYDHLGDTEAFF
TRBV10-3 | CAIKERAHSGANVLTF
TRBV5-1 | CASSLGDSNYEQYF
TRBV7-2 | CASRTGLARTDTQYF
TRBV28 | CASSDDRGLYQPQHF
TRBV5-5 | CASTRGGLVNTGELFF
TRBV5-1 | CASSSGDSGRLETQYF